A selection of T cell receptor beta chains follows, all from one sample in a study of molecular identifiers for immune sequencing clone quantification. TCRdb redid the calling of the PCR reads with MiXCR, one entry per CDR3 protein. This table holds 85,000 to 120,000 distinct CDR3 sequences, under 40% found once. Sequencing was done on a sample of naive CD8+ T cells from blood, with Jurkat cell RNA spiked in. Receptor source: a human donor in good health. Some libraries in this study had Jurkat cell RNA spiked in. The CDR3 runs from the conserved cysteine through the conserved F or W. The D gene is left open where the match is weak. Only some rows state a clone size, as once, few, many or a class for expanded clones.

CDR3	DNA	D	J	size	V
CASNEGWTEAFF	TGTGCCAGCAATGAGGGTTGGACTGAAGCTTTCTTT	-	TRBJ1-1	-	TRBV2
CASSFGNLGSDTQYF	TGTGCCAGCAGTTTCGGAAATCTCGGGTCAGATACGCAGTATTTT	-	TRBJ2-3	-	TRBV28
CASSQGLSDTQYF	TGTGCCAGCAGCCAAGGTCTATCAGATACGCAGTATTTT	-	TRBJ2-3	-	TRBV14
CASSSTGPDTQYF	TGTGCCAGCAGTTCCACAGGGCCAGATACGCAGTATTTT	-	TRBJ2-3	many	TRBV7-3
CSGAGRGGEQFF	TGCAGTGGAGCGGGGCGAGGTGGTGAGCAGTTCTTC	TRBD2	TRBJ2-1	many	TRBV20-1
CASSLLGVEAFF	TGTGCCAGCAGTTTACTAGGGGTTGAAGCTTTCTTT	-	TRBJ1-1	few	TRBV6-5
CASSLLSVSDTQYF	TGTGCCAGCAGCTTACTTAGTGTTTCAGATACGCAGTATTTT	-	TRBJ2-3	-	TRBV7-9
CASSFAVNTEAFF	TGTGCCAGCAGTTTCGCAGTGAACACTGAAGCTTTCTTT	-	TRBJ1-1	few	TRBV28
CASNGQGAEAFF	TGCGCCAGCAACGGACAGGGGGCTGAAGCTTTCTTT	TRBD1	TRBJ1-1	few	TRBV10-2
CASSVVGGRTDAQYF	TGTGCCAGCAGCGTAGTGGGGGGGCGCACAGATGCGCAGTATTTT	-	TRBJ2-3	-	TRBV9
CTTLGEGTEAFF	TGCACCACCCTGGGGGAGGGCACTGAAGCTTTCTTT	-	TRBJ1-1	many	TRBV29-1
CASSFMGSEQYF	TGTGCCAGCAGCTTTATGGGGAGCGAGCAGTACTTC	-	TRBJ2-7	-	TRBV11-2
CASSGGEQYF	TGTGCCAGCAGCGGGGGCGAGCAGTACTTC	-	TRBJ2-7	few	TRBV6-1
CSARDVRQMNSEAFF	TGCAGTGCTAGAGATGTGCGGCAGATGAACTCTGAAGCTTTCTTT	-	TRBJ1-1	-	TRBV20-1
CASSLERAEAAFF	TGTGCCAGCAGCTTAGAAAGGGCCGAGGCGGCTTTCTTT	-	TRBJ1-1	-	TRBV7-9
CSVEDSAGLSTGELFF	TGCAGCGTTGAAGACTCGGCGGGACTTTCCACCGGGGAGCTGTTTTTT	-	TRBJ2-2	-	TRBV29-1
CASSEERGSLYNSPLHF	TGTGCCAGCAGTGAAGAAAGGGGGTCTCTCTATAATTCACCCCTCCACTTT	-	TRBJ1-6	-	TRBV6-1
CASSLSPGLVSDTQYF	TGTGCCAGCAGTTTATCCCCGGGACTAGTTTCAGATACGCAGTATTTT	TRBD2	TRBJ2-3	-	TRBV27
CASSTPRTSGNYEQYF	TGTGCCAGCAGTACTCCCAGGACTAGCGGGAACTACGAGCAGTACTTC	TRBD2	TRBJ2-7	few	TRBV28
CASSFGEANSPLHF	TGTGCCAGCAGCTTCGGGGAGGCGAATTCACCCCTCCACTTT	-	TRBJ1-6	few	TRBV7-6
CASSLGPRAADTQYF	TGCGCCAGCAGCCTCGGACCCCGAGCTGCAGATACGCAGTATTTT	-	TRBJ2-3	few	TRBV4-1
CASNPGQGNEAFF	TGTGCCAGCAATCCGGGACAGGGGAATGAAGCTTTCTTT	TRBD1	TRBJ1-1	few	TRBV12-3/TRBV12-4
CAAMTSSTGELFF	TGTGCCGCTATGACTAGCTCCACCGGGGAGCTGTTTTTT	TRBD2	TRBJ2-2	-	TRBV2
CASSLYDNQPQHF	TGTGCCAGCAGCTTATACGACAATCAGCCCCAGCATTTT	-	TRBJ1-5	many	TRBV7-9
CSARRDASTGELFF	TGCAGTGCTAGACGGGACGCGAGCACCGGGGAGCTGTTTTTT	-	TRBJ2-2	-	TRBV20-1
CVSSYSIGSHYGYTF	TGTGTCAGCAGTTACAGTATAGGGTCTCACTATGGCTACACCTTC	-	TRBJ1-2	-	TRBV6-5
CASSQAGVYEQYF	TGTGCCAGCAGCCAAGCGGGAGTCTACGAGCAGTACTTC	TRBD2	TRBJ2-7	few	TRBV7-8